The 14 T cell receptor beta chains below all came from one sample that was sequenced in a study of graft-versus-host responses after intestinal transplantation. Clones were read by immunoSEQ multiplex PCR, and TCRdb kept only the in-frame ones, dropping some. The repertoire has under 25,000 clones, roughly 86% of them found once; the top ten carry approximately 49%. The source was bone marrow, collected around 130 days after transplant. These receptors originate from a human patient who received an intestinal transplant, so some T cells may come from the graft donor.

The CDR3 loop is CASSPLSGVQGLAYNEQFF. Here the CDR3 DNA reads TGTGCCAGCAGTCCCTTATCGGGGGTCCAGGGACTAGCGTACAATGAGCAGTTCTTC. The rearrangement uses TRBV28 and TRBJ2-1; 10 bases align to TRBD2. This CDR3 has 19 residues. V dropped 5 bases and J dropped 4; count of bases not matched to a gene: 17. Looked up from germline, CDR1 is MDHEN and CDR2 is SYDVKM.

The chain uses TRBV2 and TRBJ1-5, with D perhaps matching TRBD1 (6 bases). From germline, CDR1 is SNHLY and CDR2 FYNNEI. The CDR3 runs 14 residues. Trimming took 2 bases from V and 10 from J, leaving 15 bases between them. The CDR3 sequence: CASSEPLGAQPQHF. CDR3 in DNA: TGTGCCAGCAGTGAACCACTGGGGGCGCAACCCCAGCATTTT.

This clone was observed a handful of times. The chain uses TRBV19 and TRBJ2-3; 8 bases agree with TRBD1. Germline trimming cut 7 bases from V and 4 bases from J; bases unmatched to any gene: 10. Per the germline V gene, CDR1 is LNHDA and CDR2 is SQIVND (reference sequence). The CDR3 covers 15 residues. The CDR3 loop reads CASTPTGQVSDTQYF. As DNA, the CDR3 is TGTGCCAGTACCCCAACGGGACAGGTTTCAGATACGCAGTATTTT.

This CDR3 is CASSLSPDYEQYF. In nucleotides, the CDR3 is TGTGCCAGCAGTTTATCCCCCGACTACGAGCAGTACTTC. This chain joins TRBV27 and TRBJ2-7, with D hard to call. Germline lookup yields CDR1 MNHEY and CDR2 SMNVEV (reference sequence). The length of the CDR3 is 13 residues. The V and J ends lost 0 bases and 3 bases respectively, with 6 bases between them.

This chain links TRBV11-3 with TRBJ2-5; the match to TRBD1 covers 7 bases. The CDR3 loop spans 13 amino acids. The trim removed 4 bases at V and 3 bases at J, leaving 2 bases unmatched. In germline, CDR1 is SGHNT, CDR2 YENEEA. In DNA form, the CDR3 reads TGTGCCAGCAGCTACCAGGGGGAAGAGACCCAGTACTTC. This translates into CASSYQGEETQYF.

V and J are TRBV6-5 and TRBJ1-2; no reliable D call. Trimming left V 4 bases short and J 0 bases short, with 6 bases between. The CDR3 has 13 amino acids. Germline loops: CDR1 MNHEY, CDR2 SVGAGI. The CDR3 here is CASSSGSNYGYTF. The CDR3 DNA sequence: TGTGCCAGCAGTTCTGGGTCTAACTATGGCTACACCTTC.

The chain is built from TRBV30 and TRBJ2-3, with TRBD1 matching 7 bases. With 3 bases clipped from V and 4 bases from J, the junction kept 16 bases outside the gene matches. The CDR3 is 17 amino acids. Germline values: CDR1 GTSNPN, CDR2 SVGIG (reference sequence). The CDR3 is CAWRQEGGGFLADTQYF. In DNA, the CDR3 is TGTGCCTGGAGACAAGAAGGGGGCGGTTTTCTTGCAGATACGCAGTATTTT.

The chain employs TRBV27 and TRBJ2-5; no definite D call. V gave up 0 bases and J gave up 7 bases, with 12 bases separating them. This CDR3 has 14 residues. The germline gives CDR1 MNHEY, CDR2 SMNVEV (reference sequence). CDR3 sequence: CASSLSAPYGTQYF. The CDR3, as DNA: TGTGCCAGCAGTTTATCAGCCCCCTATGGGACCCAGTACTTC.

This chain uses TRBV19 with TRBJ1-5; a weak D match, TRBD1 (5 bases). V gave up 6 bases and J gave up 9 bases, with 21 bases separating them. Germline lookup yields CDR1 LNHDA and CDR2 SQIVND (reference sequence). The CDR3 has 15 residues. The CDR3 DNA reads TGTGCCAGTAGCCCTACGGCAGGGTGGCTCGGGCCCCAGCATTTT. Its translation: CASSPTAGWLGPQHF.

The table lists this clone with a count of one. The rearrangement uses TRBV6-5 and TRBJ2-1, with D unresolved. Germline V gene lookup returns CDR1 MNHEY and CDR2 SVGAGI. The V end lost 6 bases, the J end lost 9 bases, and 15 bases lay between the germline ends. The CDR3 has 13 amino acids. CDR3: CASSPETASEQFF. The DNA of the CDR3 is TGTGCCAGCAGCCCAGAAACCGCCAGTGAGCAGTTCTTC.

This sequence joins TRBV9 and TRBJ2-7; 8 nucleotides line up with TRBD1. The J call is doubtful: the DNA matches TRBJ2-5 better. The CDR3 is 16 amino acids. The germline V gene has CDR1 SGDLS and CDR2 YYNGEE. The CDR3 loop is CASSSLGQDIQETQYF. The DNA of the CDR3 is TGTGCCAGCAGCTCATTGGGACAGGACATACAAGAGACCCAGTACTTC.

This chain links TRBV28 with TRBJ2-7, with 9 bases lining up with TRBD1. This CDR3 comprises 14 residues. After removal of 7 bases from V and 9 bases from J, the junction contained 13 bases not matched to a gene. The V gene's germline CDR1 is MDHEN and CDR2 SYDVKM. CDR3: CASTVGTGYVGQYF. For the CDR3, the DNA is TGTGCCAGCACTGTGGGGACAGGGTACGTCGGGCAGTACTTC.

The chain is built from TRBV28 and TRBJ2-3; D is ambiguous. The germline V gene encodes CDR1 MDHEN and CDR2 SYDVKM. V was pared by 2 bases and J by 6 bases, with 9 bases between. CDR3 length: 13 residues. CDR3 DNA sequence: TGTGCCAGCAGTTTAGACGGGTTGGATACGCAGTATTTT. Its translation: CASSLDGLDTQYF. The whole variable domain, filled in from reference TRBV28 and TRBJ2-3, reads DVKVTQSSRYLVKRTGEKVFLECVQDMDHENMFWYRQDPGLGLRLIYFSYDVKMKEKGDIPEGYSVSREKKERFSLILESASTNQTSMYLCASSLDGLDTQYFGPGTRLTVL.

This clone was observed once. The rearrangement joins TRBV21-1 to TRBJ2-1. TRBV21-1 is classified as a pseudogene. This CDR3 has 12 residues. The CDR3 is CAGPLWRSEQFF. CDR3 coding DNA: TGTGCCGGACCCCTATGGAGAAGTGAGCAGTTCTTC.